This TCR beta chain originates from a study of control samples from healthy donors and cancer patients. The CDR3 consists of 14 residues. V gave up 2 bases and J gave up 6 bases; unmatched junction bases: 3. Germline CDR1 is MGHRA and CDR2 is YSYEKL. TCRdb keeps only in-frame clones here, not all; method: immunoSEQ multiplex PCR. This table has around 70,000 clones, around 93% appearing once. Sequencing input: blood. The J gene is TRBJ1-1, the V gene TRBV4-1; TRBD1 matches 10 bases. This sequence was found in a woman in her twenties or thirties in good health. CDR3 coding DNA: TGCGCCAGCAGCCAAACCGGGACAGGGGCTGAAGCTTTCTTT. Protein product: CASSQTGTGAEAFF.